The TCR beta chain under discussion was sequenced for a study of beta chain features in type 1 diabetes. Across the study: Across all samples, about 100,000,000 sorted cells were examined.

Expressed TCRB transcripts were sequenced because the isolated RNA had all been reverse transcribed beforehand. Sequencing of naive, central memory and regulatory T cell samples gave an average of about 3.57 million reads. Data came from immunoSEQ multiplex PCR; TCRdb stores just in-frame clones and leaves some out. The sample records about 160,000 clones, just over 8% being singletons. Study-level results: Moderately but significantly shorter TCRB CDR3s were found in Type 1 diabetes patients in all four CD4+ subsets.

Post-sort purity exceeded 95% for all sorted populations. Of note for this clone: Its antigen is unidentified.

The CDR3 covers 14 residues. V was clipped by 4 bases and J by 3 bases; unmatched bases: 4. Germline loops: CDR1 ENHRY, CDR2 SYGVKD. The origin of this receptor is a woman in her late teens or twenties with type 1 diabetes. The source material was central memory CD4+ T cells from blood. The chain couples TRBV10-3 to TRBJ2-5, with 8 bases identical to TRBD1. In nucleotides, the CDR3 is TGTGCCATCAGTGGACAGGGGAAGGAAGAGACCCAGTACTTC. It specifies CAISGQGKEETQYF.